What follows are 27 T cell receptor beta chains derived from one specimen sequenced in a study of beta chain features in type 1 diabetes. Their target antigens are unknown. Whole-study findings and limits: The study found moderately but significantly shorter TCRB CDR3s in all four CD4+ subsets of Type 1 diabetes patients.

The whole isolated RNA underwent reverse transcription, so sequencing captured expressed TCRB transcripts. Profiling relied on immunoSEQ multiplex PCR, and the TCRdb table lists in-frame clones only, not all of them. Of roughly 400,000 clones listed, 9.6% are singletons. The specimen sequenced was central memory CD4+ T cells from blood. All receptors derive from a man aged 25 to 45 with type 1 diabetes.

This CDR3 is CASSSTGEWEKLFF. CDR3 in DNA: TGTGCCAGCAGTTCGACAGGGGAGTGGGAAAAACTGTTTTTT. This chain links TRBV6-1 with TRBJ1-4; 8 bases line up with TRBD1. The ends lost 5 bases at V and 8 bases at J; junction bases unmatched: 7. The CDR3 is made up of 14 amino acids. CDR1 and CDR2 (germline): MNHNS, SASEGT.

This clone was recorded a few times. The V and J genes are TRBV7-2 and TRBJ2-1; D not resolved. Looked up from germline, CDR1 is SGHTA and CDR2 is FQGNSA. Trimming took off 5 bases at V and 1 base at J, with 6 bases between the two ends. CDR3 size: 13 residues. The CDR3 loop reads CASSPPSYNEQFF. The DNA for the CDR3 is TGTGCCAGCAGCCCCCCATCCTACAATGAGCAGTTCTTC.

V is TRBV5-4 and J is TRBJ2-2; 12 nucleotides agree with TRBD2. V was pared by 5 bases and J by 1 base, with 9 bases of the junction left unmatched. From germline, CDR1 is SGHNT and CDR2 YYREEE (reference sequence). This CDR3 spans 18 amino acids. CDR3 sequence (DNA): TGTGCCAGCAGTCCTAGCGGGAGGGCCAGTTTGAACACCGGGGAGCTGTTTTTT. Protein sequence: CASSPSGRASLNTGELFF.

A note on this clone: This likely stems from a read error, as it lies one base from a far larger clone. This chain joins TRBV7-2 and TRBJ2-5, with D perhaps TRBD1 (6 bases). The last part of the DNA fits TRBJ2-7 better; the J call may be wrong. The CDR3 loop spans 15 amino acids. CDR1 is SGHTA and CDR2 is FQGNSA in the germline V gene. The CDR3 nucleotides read TGTGCCAGCAGCTTCGCGCAGGGGAGCTCTTACGAGCAGTACTTC. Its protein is CASSFAQGSSYEQYF.

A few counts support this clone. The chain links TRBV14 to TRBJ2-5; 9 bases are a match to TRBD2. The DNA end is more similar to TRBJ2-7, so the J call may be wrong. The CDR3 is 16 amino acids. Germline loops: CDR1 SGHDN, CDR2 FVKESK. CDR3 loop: CASSQDISSGDYEQYF. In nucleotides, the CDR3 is TGTGCCAGCAGCCAAGATATTTCTAGCGGGGACTACGAGCAGTACTTC.

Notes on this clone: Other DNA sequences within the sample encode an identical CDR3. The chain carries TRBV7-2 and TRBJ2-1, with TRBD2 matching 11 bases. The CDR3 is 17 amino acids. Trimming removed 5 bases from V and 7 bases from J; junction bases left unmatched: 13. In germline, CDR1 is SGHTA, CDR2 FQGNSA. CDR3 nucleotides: TGTGCCAGCAGCACCCAGGCCCTAGCGGGGGGTAGAAATGAGCAGTTCTTC. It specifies CASSTQALAGGRNEQFF. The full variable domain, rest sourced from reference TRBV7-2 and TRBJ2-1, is GAGVSQSPSNKVTEKGKDVELRCDPISGHTALYWYRQSLGQGLEFLIYFQGNSAPDKSGLPSDRFSAERTGGSVSTLTIQRTQQEDSAVYLCASSTQALAGGRNEQFFGPGTRLTVL.

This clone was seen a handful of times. The CDR3 coding sequence is TGTGCCAGTAGTACCCGGACAGGGAGAGTGAACACTGAAGCTTTCTTT. Translation gives CASSTRTGRVNTEAFF. The chain has TRBV19 and TRBJ1-1, with TRBD1 matching over 8 bases. This CDR3 spans 16 amino acids. V gave up 4 bases and J gave up 0 bases; unmatched junction bases: 7. The germline gives CDR1 LNHDA, CDR2 SQIVND (reference sequence). The full variable domain, in which reference TRBV19 and TRBJ1-1 provide the parts outside the CDR3, is DGGITQSPKYLFRKEGQNVTLSCEQNLNHDAMYWYRQDPGQGLRLIYYSQIVNDFQKGDIAEGYSVSREKKESFPLTVTSAQKNPTAFYLCASSTRTGRVNTEAFFGQGTRLTVV.

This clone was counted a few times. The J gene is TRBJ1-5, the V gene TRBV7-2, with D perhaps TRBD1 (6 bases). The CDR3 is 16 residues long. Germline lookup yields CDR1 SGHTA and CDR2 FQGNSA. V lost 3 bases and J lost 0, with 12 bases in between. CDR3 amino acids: CASSFRGADSNQPQHF. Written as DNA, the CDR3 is TGTGCCAGCAGCTTCAGGGGCGCGGATAGCAATCAGCCCCAGCATTTT.

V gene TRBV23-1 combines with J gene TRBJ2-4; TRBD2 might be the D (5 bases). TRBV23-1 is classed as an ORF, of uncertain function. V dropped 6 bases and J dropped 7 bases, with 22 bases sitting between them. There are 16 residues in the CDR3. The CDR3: CASSHALRARGNIQYF. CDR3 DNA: TGCGCCAGCAGCCATGCTTTGCGGGCTAGAGGTAACATTCAGTACTTC.

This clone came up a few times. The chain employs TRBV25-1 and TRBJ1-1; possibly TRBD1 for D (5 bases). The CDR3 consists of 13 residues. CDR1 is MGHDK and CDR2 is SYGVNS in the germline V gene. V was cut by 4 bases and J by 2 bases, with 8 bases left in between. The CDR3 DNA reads TGTGCCAGCAGTGGACAGCATAACACTGAAGCTTTCTTT. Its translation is CASSGQHNTEAFF.

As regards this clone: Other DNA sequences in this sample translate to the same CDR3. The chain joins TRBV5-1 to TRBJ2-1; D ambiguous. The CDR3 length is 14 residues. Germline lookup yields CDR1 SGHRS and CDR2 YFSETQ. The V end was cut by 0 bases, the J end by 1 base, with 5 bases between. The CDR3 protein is CASSLGGSYNEQFF. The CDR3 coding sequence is TGCGCCAGCAGCTTGGGCGGATCCTACAATGAGCAGTTCTTC.

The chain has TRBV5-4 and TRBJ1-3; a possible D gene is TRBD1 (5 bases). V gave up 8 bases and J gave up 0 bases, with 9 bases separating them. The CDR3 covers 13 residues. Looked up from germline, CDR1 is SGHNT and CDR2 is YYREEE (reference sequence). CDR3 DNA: TGTGCCAGTCAACAGGTCTCTGGAAACACCATATATTTT. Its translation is CASQQVSGNTIYF.

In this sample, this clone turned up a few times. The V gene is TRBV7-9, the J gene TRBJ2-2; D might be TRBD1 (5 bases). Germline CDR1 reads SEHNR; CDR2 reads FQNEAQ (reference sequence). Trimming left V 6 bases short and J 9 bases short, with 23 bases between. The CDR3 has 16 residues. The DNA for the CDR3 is TGTGCCAGCAGACCCAAGTGGGGCCTGGGGAACCGGGAGCTGTTTTTT. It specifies CASRPKWGLGNRELFF.

Written as DNA, the CDR3 is TGTGCCAGCACGGCACAAGCCAAAAACATTCAGTACTTC. It specifies CASTAQAKNIQYF. The chain has TRBV2 and TRBJ2-4; D ambiguous. The V end was cut by 7 bases, the J end by 0 bases, with 7 bases between. The CDR3 totals 13 residues. Germline V gene lookup returns CDR1 SNHLY and CDR2 FYNNEI.

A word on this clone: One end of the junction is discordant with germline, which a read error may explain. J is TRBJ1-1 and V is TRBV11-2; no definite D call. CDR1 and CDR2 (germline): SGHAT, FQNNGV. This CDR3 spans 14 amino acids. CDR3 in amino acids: CASSLDTRVTGAFF. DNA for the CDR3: TGTGCCAGCAGCTTAGACACGCGGGTTACTGGAGCTTTCTTT.

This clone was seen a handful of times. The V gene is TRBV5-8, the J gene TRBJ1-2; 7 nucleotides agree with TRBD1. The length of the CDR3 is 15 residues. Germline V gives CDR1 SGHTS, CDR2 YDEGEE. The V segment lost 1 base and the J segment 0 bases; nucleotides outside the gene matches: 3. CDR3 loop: CASSLLTGANYGYTF. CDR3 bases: TGTGCCAGCAGCTTGTTAACAGGGGCTAACTATGGCTACACCTTC.

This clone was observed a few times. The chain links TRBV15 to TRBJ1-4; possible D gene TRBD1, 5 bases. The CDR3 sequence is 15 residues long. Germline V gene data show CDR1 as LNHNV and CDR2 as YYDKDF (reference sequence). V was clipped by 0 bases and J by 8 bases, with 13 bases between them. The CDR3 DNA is TGTGCCACCAGCAGAGATCGAGGGGTTGGGGAAAAACTGTTTTTT. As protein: CATSRDRGVGEKLFF.

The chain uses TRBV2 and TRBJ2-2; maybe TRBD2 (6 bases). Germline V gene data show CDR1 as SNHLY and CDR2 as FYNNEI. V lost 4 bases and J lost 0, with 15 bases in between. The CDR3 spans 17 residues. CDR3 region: CASSVPVGGTNTGELFF. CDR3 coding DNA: TGTGCCAGCAGTGTCCCCGTGGGCGGGACGAACACCGGGGAGCTGTTTTTT.

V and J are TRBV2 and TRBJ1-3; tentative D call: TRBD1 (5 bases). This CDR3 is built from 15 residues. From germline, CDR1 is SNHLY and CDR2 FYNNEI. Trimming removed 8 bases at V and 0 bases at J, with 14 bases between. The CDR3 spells CASGAQRGSGNTIYF. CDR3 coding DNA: TGTGCCAGCGGGGCCCAAAGAGGCTCTGGAAACACCATATATTTT.

DNA of the CDR3: TGTGCCAGCAGTGACAGCCGCACAGATACGCAGTATTTT. Translating gives CASSDSRTDTQYF. The chain carries TRBV6-1 and TRBJ2-3; D gene uncertain. V lost 3 bases, J lost 1 base, and 5 bases lay in between. The CDR3 contains 13 residues. CDR1 and CDR2 (germline): MNHNS, SASEGT.

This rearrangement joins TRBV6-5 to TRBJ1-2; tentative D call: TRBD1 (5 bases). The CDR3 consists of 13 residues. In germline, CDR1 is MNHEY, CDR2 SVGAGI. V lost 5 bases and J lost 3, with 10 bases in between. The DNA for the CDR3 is TGTGCCAGCAGTCTTGACAGCTACTATGGCTACACCTTC. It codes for CASSLDSYYGYTF.

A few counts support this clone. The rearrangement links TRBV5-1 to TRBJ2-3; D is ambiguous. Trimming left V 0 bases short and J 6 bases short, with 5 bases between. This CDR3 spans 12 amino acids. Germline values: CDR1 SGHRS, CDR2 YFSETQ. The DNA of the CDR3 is TGCGCCAGCAGCTTGGGGCAGGATACGCAGTATTTT. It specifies CASSLGQDTQYF. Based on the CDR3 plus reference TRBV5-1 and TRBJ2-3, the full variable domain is KAGVTQTPRYLIKTRGQQVTLSCSPISGHRSVSWYQQTPGQGLQFLFEYFSETQRNKGNFPGRFSGRQFSNSRSEMNVSTLELGDSALYLCASSLGQDTQYFGPGTRLTVL.

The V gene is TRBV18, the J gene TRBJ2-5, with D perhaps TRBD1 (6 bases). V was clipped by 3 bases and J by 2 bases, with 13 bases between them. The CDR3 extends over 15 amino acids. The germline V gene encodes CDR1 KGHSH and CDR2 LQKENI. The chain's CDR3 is CASSPPGVGQETQYF. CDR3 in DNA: TGTGCCAGCTCACCTCCAGGGGTAGGGCAAGAGACCCAGTACTTC.

The CDR3 loop is CASSFRQEGTGELFF. For the CDR3, the DNA is TGTGCCAGCAGCTTCCGTCAGGAGGGCACCGGGGAGCTGTTTTTT. J is TRBJ2-2 and V is TRBV11-2; D possibly corresponds to TRBD2 (6 bases). Germline V lookup: CDR1 SGHAT, CDR2 FQNNGV. The CDR3 has 15 amino acids. V gave up 3 bases and J gave up 4 bases, with 12 bases separating them. The full variable domain, completed using reference TRBV11-2 and TRBJ2-2, is EAGVAQSPRYKIIEKRQSVAFWCNPISGHATLYWYQQILGQGPKLLIQFQNNGVVDDSQLPKDRFSAERLKGVDSTLKIQPAKLEDSAVYLCASSFRQEGTGELFFGEGSRLTVL.

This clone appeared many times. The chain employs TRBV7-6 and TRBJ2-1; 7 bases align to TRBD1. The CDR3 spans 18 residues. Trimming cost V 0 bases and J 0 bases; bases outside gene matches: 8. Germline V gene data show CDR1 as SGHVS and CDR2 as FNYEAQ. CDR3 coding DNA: TGTGCCAGCAGCTTAGCTTACAGGGGAAGTGGCTCCTACAATGAGCAGTTCTTC. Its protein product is CASSLAYRGSGSYNEQFF.

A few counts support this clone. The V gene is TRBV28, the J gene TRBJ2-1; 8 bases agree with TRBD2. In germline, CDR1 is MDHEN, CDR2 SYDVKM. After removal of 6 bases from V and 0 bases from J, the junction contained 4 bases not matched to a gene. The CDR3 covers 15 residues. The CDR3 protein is CASSRSGNSYNEQFF. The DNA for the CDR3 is TGTGCCAGCAGCCGTAGCGGGAACTCCTACAATGAGCAGTTCTTC.

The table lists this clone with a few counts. The CDR3 bases are TGCGCCAGCAGCTTGGGGCCAAGGGAGGGGGACACAGATACGCAGTATTTT. Residues: CASSLGPREGDTDTQYF. The rearrangement uses TRBV5-1 and TRBJ2-3; a possible D gene is TRBD2 (7 bases). The CDR3 contains 17 residues. CDR1 and CDR2 from the germline V gene are SGHRS and YFSETQ. The V end was cut by 0 bases, the J end by 2 bases, with 16 bases between.